The 19 T cell receptor beta chains given below trace back to one sample, sequenced in a study of shared clonotypes between healthy human individuals. The repertoire was sequenced with immunoSEQ multiplex PCR; TCRdb's copy has only in-frame clones and lacks some. In the table there are about 2,500,000 clones, around nine tenths of which are singletons. Sequencing was performed on naive CD4+ T cells sorted from blood. As to subset: CD45RA+ positively selected. The receptors originated from a man between 18 and 29 years old in good health.

The genes are TRBV10-3 and TRBJ2-3, with D possibly being TRBD2 (6 bases). The V gene's germline CDR1 is ENHRY and CDR2 SYGVKD. The V gene lost 10 bases and the J gene lost 5 bases, with 19 bases spanning the gap. The CDR3 loop spans 14 amino acids. Here the CDR3 reads CATRDSRLGDTQYF. CDR3 DNA: TGTGCCACCCGGGACTCCAGGCTGGGAGATACGCAGTATTTT.

The chain carries TRBV30 and TRBJ1-2; 7 bases are shared with TRBD1. After removal of 2 bases from V and 8 bases from J, the junction contained 8 bases not matched to a gene. Germline V lookup: CDR1 GTSNPN, CDR2 SVGIG (reference sequence). The CDR3 contains 13 residues. For the CDR3, the DNA is TGTGCCTGGAGTAAAACAGGGGACGAGGGCTACACCTTC. This codes for CAWSKTGDEGYTF.

V and J are TRBV11-2 and TRBJ1-2, with D perhaps TRBD1 (5 bases). Germline assignment: CDR1 SGHAT and CDR2 FQNNGV. This CDR3 is 17 amino acids long. The V gene lost 7 bases and the J gene lost 2 bases, with 23 bases spanning the gap. As DNA, the CDR3 is TGTGCCAGCACCACATCGGGGACGGCGGGCTTAAACTATGGCTACACCTTC. It specifies CASTTSGTAGLNYGYTF.

V and J are TRBV2 and TRBJ2-3; D is possibly TRBD1 or TRBD2 (5 bases each). The V and J ends lost 2 bases and 0 bases respectively, with 12 bases between them. Germline CDR1 SNHLY, CDR2 FYNNEI. This CDR3 is built from 16 residues. The CDR3: CASSEWDGASTDTQYF. For the CDR3, the DNA is TGTGCCAGCAGTGAATGGGACGGAGCTAGCACAGATACGCAGTATTTT.

V usage is TRBV7-9 and J usage is TRBJ2-7; 8 bases align to TRBD2. The CDR3 spans 15 residues. Germline assignment: CDR1 SEHNR and CDR2 FQNEAQ (reference sequence). With V trimmed by 5 bases and J by 3 bases, 9 bases remained unmatched. This CDR3 reads CASSPSGGGGYEQYF. The CDR3 coding sequence is TGTGCCAGCAGCCCGAGCGGGGGAGGGGGCTACGAGCAGTACTTC.

The rearrangement joins TRBV6-1 to TRBJ2-7; a weak D match, TRBD2 (5 bases). Germline CDR1 is MNHNS and CDR2 is SASEGT. With 8 bases removed from V and 7 bases from J, the gap between germline ends came to 21 bases. The CDR3 covers 14 residues. CDR3 loop: CASGPALDTGEQYF. In DNA form, the CDR3 reads TGTGCCAGCGGCCCGGCACTAGACACGGGGGAGCAGTACTTC.

The gene calls are TRBV7-6 and TRBJ1-4, with 7 bases that match TRBD1. Germline values: CDR1 SGHVS, CDR2 FNYEAQ. The CDR3 runs 18 residues. V was clipped by 5 bases and J by 0 bases; unmatched bases: 12. The CDR3 DNA reads as TGTGCCAGCAGCCCTTTGATGGACAGGACCGCAACTAATGAAAAACTGTTTTTT. This gives the protein CASSPLMDRTATNEKLFF.

The chain carries TRBV6-5 and TRBJ1-2; 7 positions agree with TRBD1. CDR3 length: 13 residues. Germline V gene sequence: CDR1 MNHEY, CDR2 SVGAGI. Trimming cost V 6 bases and J 4 bases; bases outside gene matches: 5. CDR3 sequence: CASSPQGVYGYTF. The CDR3 region has the DNA TGTGCCAGCAGCCCTCAGGGGGTCTATGGCTACACCTTC.

V is TRBV7-8 and J is TRBJ2-6, with D hard to call. Germline lookup yields CDR1 SGHVS and CDR2 FQNEAQ. The ends were cut back, 1 base at V and 6 bases at J, with 4 bases in the middle. There are 13 residues in the CDR3. CDR3 nucleotides: TGTGCCAGCAGCTTAGTTGAGGCCAACGTCCTGACTTTC. Its translation: CASSLVEANVLTF. Full variable domain (remainder filled in from reference TRBV7-8 and TRBJ2-6): GAGVSQSPRYKVAKRGQDVALRCDPISGHVSLFWYQQALGQGPEFLTYFQNEAQLDKSGLPSDRFFAERPEGSVSTLKIQRTQQEDSAVYLCASSLVEANVLTFGAGSRLTVL.

The chain has TRBV6-5 and TRBJ2-5; possibly TRBD1 for D (5 bases). This CDR3 is built from 13 residues. V was shortened by 6 bases and J by 4 bases, with 12 bases between the two germline ends. Germline-derived CDR1 and CDR2 are MNHEY and SVGAGI. The CDR3 reads CASRPGNGETQYF. DNA of the CDR3: TGTGCCAGCAGGCCAGGGAATGGAGAGACCCAGTACTTC.

V usage is TRBV16 and J usage is TRBJ2-5; the match to TRBD1 covers 9 bases. This CDR3 spans 15 amino acids. Looked up from germline, CDR1 is KGHSY and CDR2 is FQNENV. The junction had 0 bases not matched to a gene; V was cut back by 0 bases and J by 1 base. The CDR3 region has the DNA TGTGCCAGCAGCCAATCGGACAGGGGCCAAGAGACCCAGTACTTC. It is translated as CASSQSDRGQETQYF.

The rearrangement uses TRBV5-1 and TRBJ2-1; 10 positions agree with TRBD2. This CDR3 spans 14 amino acids. The V gene's germline CDR1 is SGHRS and CDR2 YFSETQ. J lost 7 bases, V lost 4 bases, and 5 bases had no gene match. CDR3 region: CASSSGGAGNEQFF. CDR3 sequence (DNA): TGCGCCAGCAGCAGCGGGGGGGCCGGAAATGAGCAGTTCTTC.

Worth noting for this clone: Other nucleotide sequences from this sample produce the same CDR3. The chain recombines TRBV25-1 with TRBJ2-5; D gene unclear. CDR1 is MGHDK, CDR2 SYGVNS, per germline. The CDR3 totals 15 residues. With 1 base removed from V and 5 bases from J, the gap between germline ends came to 14 bases. The CDR3 DNA is TGTGCCAGCAGTGAATCGGGCCTGGCCCGTGAGACCCAGTACTTC. Protein product: CASSESGLARETQYF. Based on the CDR3 plus reference TRBV25-1 and TRBJ2-5, the full variable domain is EADIYQTPRYLVIGTGKKITLECSQTMGHDKMYWYQQDPGMELHLIHYSYGVNSTEKGDLSSESTVSRIRTEHFPLTLESARPSHTSQYLCASSESGLARETQYFGPGTRLLVL.

V is TRBV18 and J is TRBJ2-3; 12 nucleotides agree with TRBD2. The germline gives CDR1 KGHSH, CDR2 LQKENI. The CDR3 length is 18 residues. The V gene end was trimmed by 5 bases and the J gene end by 0 bases; junction bases not matched to a gene: 9. The chain's CDR3 is CASSSGLAGPPSTDTQYF. For the CDR3, the DNA is TGTGCCAGCTCATCCGGACTAGCGGGGCCCCCTAGCACAGATACGCAGTATTTT.

The rearrangement uses TRBV6-5 and TRBJ1-1; D is unclear. CDR1 and CDR2 (germline): MNHEY, SVGAGI. V was trimmed by 6 bases and J by 7 bases, leaving 15 bases between them. The CDR3 extends over 13 amino acids. CDR3 sequence: CASSFRRGLEAFF. CDR3 nucleotide sequence: TGTGCCAGCAGCTTCCGGCGTGGGCTTGAAGCTTTCTTT.

The V gene is TRBV4-3, the J gene TRBJ1-1, with D unresolved. The CDR3 consists of 15 residues. Trimming left V 0 bases short and J 4 bases short, with 12 bases between. Germline V gene lookup returns CDR1 LGHNA and CDR2 YSLEER. Here the CDR3 DNA reads TGCGCCAGCAGCCAAGATCTCACGCAGTTCACTGAAGCTTTCTTT. Encoded protein: CASSQDLTQFTEAFF.

A word on this clone: The same CDR3 is also encoded by other DNA sequences in this sample. This chain uses TRBV28 with TRBJ1-1; no reliable D call. Trimming cost V 1 base and J 6 bases, with 6 bases left between them. CDR1 is MDHEN, CDR2 SYDVKM, per germline. The CDR3 is 12 amino acids. CDR3 amino acids: CASSLFRAEAFF. The CDR3 nucleotides are TGTGCCAGCAGTTTATTCCGGGCTGAAGCTTTCTTT. The full variable domain, with the rest looked up from reference TRBV28 and TRBJ1-1, is DVKVTQSSRYLVKRTGEKVFLECVQDMDHENMFWYRQDPGLGLRLIYFSYDVKMKEKGDIPEGYSVSREKKERFSLILESASTNQTSMYLCASSLFRAEAFFGQGTRLTVV.

V is TRBV20-1 and J is TRBJ1-1; no clear D. Trimming took off 4 bases at V and 0 bases at J, with 3 bases between the two ends. This CDR3 is 11 amino acids long. Germline V lookup: CDR1 DFQATT, CDR2 SNEGSKA (reference sequence). The CDR3 protein is CSAILNTEAFF. DNA for the CDR3: TGCAGTGCTATCTTGAACACTGAAGCTTTCTTT.

A single count supports this clone. The genes are TRBV10-3 and TRBJ2-7, with a weak D call TRBD2 (5 bases). Per the germline V gene, CDR1 is ENHRY and CDR2 is SYGVKD. This CDR3 has 16 amino acids. V dropped 7 bases and J dropped 8 bases, with 27 bases sitting between them. The CDR3 spells CAIKGQEGETLEKQYF. CDR3 in DNA: TGTGCCATCAAAGGGCAAGAGGGTGAAACGCTAGAGAAGCAGTACTTC.